Following are 17 T cell receptor beta chains from one sample sequenced in a study of cytomegalovirus exposure and HLA in healthy donors. Primers included in the PCR were 60 Vbeta and 13 Jbeta primers. TCRdb keeps only in-frame clones here, not all; method: immunoSEQ multiplex PCR. Of 130,000 to 150,000 clones in the sample, 73% were seen once. Material for sequencing was PBMCs. The receptors come from a woman aged 40-49 years in good health and CMV-seronegative.

This clone was seen a few times. The gene calls are TRBV7-2 and TRBJ1-6; D not certain. Germline CDR1 is SGHTA and CDR2 is FQGNSA. Between the trimmed V and J ends, which lost 6 bases and 1 base, there was a span of 22 bases. CDR3 size: 19 residues. CDR3 amino acids: CASSPSGLRDQSYNSPLHF. DNA of the CDR3: TGTGCCAGCAGTCCATCGGGGTTACGGGATCAGTCCTATAATTCACCCCTCCACTTT.

The chain links TRBV7-2 to TRBJ2-7, with TRBD2 as a possible D gene (7 bases). Germline V gives CDR1 SGHTA, CDR2 FQGNSA. V shed 1 base and J shed 2 bases, with 9 bases lying between them. The CDR3 totals 14 residues. CDR3 coding DNA: TGTGCCAGCAGCTTAGGCGGGGGCGCCTACGAGCAGTACTTC. The encoded protein is CASSLGGGAYEQYF.

This clone was recorded once. The rearrangement joins TRBV9 to TRBJ2-2, with a tentative D call TRBD1 (7 bases). Looked up from germline, CDR1 is SGDLS and CDR2 is YYNGEE. Trimming removed 4 bases at V and 6 bases at J, with 16 bases between. This CDR3 contains 15 residues. In nucleotides, the CDR3 is TGTGCCAGCAGCATAAGCCAGGGGGGAGCCGGGGAGCTGTTTTTT. This translates into CASSISQGGAGELFF. Variable domain in full (rest from reference TRBV9 and TRBJ2-2): DSGVTQTPKHLITATGQRVTLRCSPRSGDLSVYWYQQSLDQGLQFLIQYYNGEERAKGNILERFSAQQFPDLHSELNLSSLELGDSALYFCASSISQGGAGELFFGEGSRLTVL.

The V gene is TRBV6-5, the J gene TRBJ2-3; weak D call: TRBD2 (6 bases). Germline CDR1 MNHEY, CDR2 SVGAGI. This CDR3 region has 16 residues. V was cut by 0 bases and J by 2 bases, with 12 bases left in between. The DNA for the CDR3 is TGTGCCAGCAGTTACTCGGGGCGGGGAGACACAGATACGCAGTATTTT. Amino acid sequence: CASSYSGRGDTDTQYF.

This chain uses TRBV11-2 with TRBJ1-2, with 8 nucleotides matching TRBD1. This CDR3 comprises 12 residues. V gave up 5 bases and J gave up 8 bases; unmatched junction bases: 4. Looked up from germline, CDR1 is SGHAT and CDR2 is FQNNGV. DNA for the CDR3: TGTGCCAGCAGCCCAGGACAGGGAGGCTACACCTTC. Residues: CASSPGQGGYTF. The variable domain in full, with the rest retrieved from reference TRBV11-2 and TRBJ1-2, is EAGVAQSPRYKIIEKRQSVAFWCNPISGHATLYWYQQILGQGPKLLIQFQNNGVVDDSQLPKDRFSAERLKGVDSTLKIQPAKLEDSAVYLCASSPGQGGYTFGSGTRLTVV.

The chain joins TRBV19 to TRBJ1-2; D not resolved. CDR1 is LNHDA, CDR2 SQIVND, per germline (reference sequence). V was cut by 4 bases and J by 0 bases, with 12 bases left in between. The CDR3 consists of 15 residues. CDR3 in DNA: TGTGCCAGTAGTAATTATACGGGATCTAACTATGGCTACACCTTC. Protein product: CASSNYTGSNYGYTF.

The sample holds a few counts of this clone. CDR3 in DNA: TGCAGCGTTGAAGGACAGGGGGATGGCTACACCTTC. As protein: CSVEGQGDGYTF. The V and J genes are TRBV29-1 and TRBJ1-2; TRBD1 agrees at 9 bases. There are 12 residues in the CDR3. CDR1 and CDR2 (germline): SQVTM, ANQGSEA. The trim removed 1 base at V and 6 bases at J, leaving 0 bases unmatched. Variable domain in full (rest from reference TRBV29-1 and TRBJ1-2): SAVISQKPSRDICQRGTSLTIQCQVDSQVTMMFWYRQQPGQSLTLIATANQGSEATYESGFVIDKFPISRPNLTFSTLTVSNMSPEDSSIYLCSVEGQGDGYTFGSGTRLTVV.

CDR3 nucleotides: TGCGCCAGCAGCCTGAGGACTAGCGGGGGGTCCTACAATGAGCAGTTCTTC. Translation gives CASSLRTSGGSYNEQFF. The chain has TRBV5-1 and TRBJ2-1; 14 bases line up with TRBD2. The CDR3 sequence is 17 residues long. Per the germline V gene, CDR1 is SGHRS and CDR2 is YFSETQ. V dropped 4 bases and J dropped 1; count of bases not matched to a gene: 4.

The chain carries TRBV9 and TRBJ1-5, with a possible D match to TRBD1 (5 bases). The CDR3 has 15 residues. The V end was cut by 0 bases, the J end by 0 bases, with 7 bases between. The germline V gene encodes CDR1 SGDLS and CDR2 YYNGEE. Here the CDR3 reads CASSVGQNSNQPQHF. CDR3 DNA: TGTGCCAGCAGCGTAGGACAGAATAGCAATCAGCCCCAGCATTTT. Based on the CDR3 plus reference TRBV9 and TRBJ1-5, the full variable domain is DSGVTQTPKHLITATGQRVTLRCSPRSGDLSVYWYQQSLDQGLQFLIQYYNGEERAKGNILERFSAQQFPDLHSELNLSSLELGDSALYFCASSVGQNSNQPQHFGDGTRLSIL.

The V and J genes are TRBV27 and TRBJ2-1; 9 nucleotides agree with TRBD1. The CDR3 covers 16 residues. The germline gives CDR1 MNHEY, CDR2 SMNVEV (reference sequence). The J segment lost 7 bases and the V segment lost 6 bases, leaving 13 bases of the junction unmatched. The CDR3 DNA is TGTGCCAGCAGCCGGATAACAGGGGGCAAGAGGAATGAGCAGTTCTTC. It specifies CASSRITGGKRNEQFF.

The rearrangement links TRBV5-1 to TRBJ2-1, with 7 bases lining up with TRBD2. V trimming: 4 bases; J trimming: 4 bases; junction bases outside the gene matches: 5. In germline, CDR1 is SGHRS, CDR2 YFSETQ. The CDR3 spans 14 residues. CDR3 sequence reads: CASSPDGRYNEQFF. CDR3 coding DNA: TGCGCCAGCAGCCCGGACGGGAGGTACAATGAGCAGTTCTTC.

This clone was recorded a few times. In DNA, the CDR3 is TGTGCCAGCAGTTACGGGCACAGTACTGAAGCTTTCTTT. This gives the protein CASSYGHSTEAFF. The rearrangement links TRBV6-5 to TRBJ1-1; D is uncertain. This CDR3 has 13 residues. Trimming shortened V by 2 bases and J by 5 bases, and 9 bases separated the two germline ends. The V gene's germline CDR1 is MNHEY and CDR2 SVGAGI.

The V call is TRBV28, the J call TRBJ1-6; 10 nucleotides agree with TRBD1. CDR1 is MDHEN and CDR2 is SYDVKM in the germline V gene. CDR3 length: 17 residues. The V segment lost 4 bases and the J segment 7 bases; nucleotides outside the gene matches: 10. The CDR3 bases are TGTGCCAGCAGTTCTCCTTCGGGACAGGGGCGAAATTCACCCCTCCACTTT. Translating it yields CASSSPSGQGRNSPLHF.

The chain couples TRBV14 to TRBJ1-1; D might be TRBD1 (5 bases). V was clipped by 4 bases and J by 6 bases, with 15 bases between them. The CDR3 runs to 14 residues. Germline CDR1 and CDR2: SGHDN and FVKESK. The DNA of the CDR3 is TGTGCCAGCAGCCCCCTCGGGGGGATGCCTGAAGCTTTCTTT. It specifies CASSPLGGMPEAFF. The full variable domain, rest sourced from reference TRBV14 and TRBJ1-1, is EAGVTQFPSHSVIEKGQTVTLRCDPISGHDNLYWYRRVMGKEIKFLLHFVKESKQDESGMPNNRFLAERTGGTYSTLKVQPAELEDSGVYFCASSPLGGMPEAFFGQGTRLTVV.

The chain recombines TRBV7-9 with TRBJ2-2; 10 positions agree with TRBD2. This CDR3 contains 15 residues. Germline V gene data show CDR1 as SEHNR and CDR2 as FQNEAQ (reference sequence). V dropped 5 bases and J dropped 3; count of bases not matched to a gene: 3. CDR3 sequence: CASSPSGGDTGELFF. CDR3 DNA sequence: TGTGCCAGCAGCCCTAGCGGGGGAGACACCGGGGAGCTGTTTTTT.

The V call is TRBV10-3, the J call TRBJ2-1, with 13 bases identical to TRBD2. In germline, CDR1 is ENHRY, CDR2 SYGVKD. Losses at the gene ends were 5 bases for V and 6 bases for J; bases not matched to a gene: 7. This CDR3 spans 16 amino acids. The CDR3 coding sequence is TGTGCCATCAGTTCGGGACTAGCGGGGATTTTCAATGAGCAGTTCTTC. This codes for CAISSGLAGIFNEQFF.

In nucleotides, the CDR3 is TGTGCCAGCAGCCTCGGACAGGTTAATGAAAAACTGTTTTTT. This sequence encodes CASSLGQVNEKLFF. V and J are TRBV7-9 and TRBJ1-4, with 7 positions matching TRBD1. J gave up 4 bases and V 5 bases, and 4 bases lay outside the gene matches. CDR3 size: 14 residues. Germline V CDR1 and CDR2: SEHNR, FQNEAQ (reference sequence).